These 13 T cell receptor beta chains came from one sample sequenced in a study of cytomegalovirus exposure and HLA in healthy donors. Sequenced by immunoSEQ multiplex PCR; TCRdb stores in-frame clones only, minus some. The table has some 120,000 clones, 85% to 95% seen once; the top ten hold approximately 1.2%. The sample comprised PBMCs. All receptors derive from a young woman in good health and CMV-seronegative.

The chain carries TRBV6-5 and TRBJ2-7, with 8 positions matching TRBD1. Losses at the gene ends were 6 bases for V and 0 bases for J; bases not matched to a gene: 7. Germline assignment: CDR1 MNHEY and CDR2 SVGAGI. CDR3 size: 15 residues. The CDR3 loop is CASRPPGQGSYEQYF. The CDR3, as DNA: TGTGCCAGCAGACCCCCCGGACAGGGCTCCTACGAGCAGTACTTC.

A word on this clone: One end of the junction does not line up with germline, which may come from a read error. The chain uses TRBV6-1 and TRBJ1-4; TRBD1 might be the D (6 bases). Germline V CDR1 and CDR2: MNHNS, SASEGT. CDR3 length: 15 residues. CDR3 amino acids: CASSGTSMQGEQLFF. The CDR3 DNA reads as TGTGCCAGCAGCGGGACATCGATGCAGGGTGAACAACTGTTTTTT.

V and J are TRBV2 and TRBJ1-4, with 9 bases aligning to TRBD1. The V gene's germline CDR1 is SNHLY and CDR2 FYNNEI. V was clipped by 4 bases and J by 5 bases; unmatched bases: 2. This CDR3 has 14 amino acids. CDR3 in amino acids: CASSVGQGNEKLFF. Here the CDR3 DNA reads TGTGCCAGCAGTGTTGGACAGGGGAATGAAAAACTGTTTTTT.

V gene TRBV30 combines with J gene TRBJ1-2; 7 bases align to TRBD1. The germline gives CDR1 GTSNPN, CDR2 SVGIG (reference sequence). V lost 0 bases and J lost 7; bases outside the gene matches: 2. This CDR3 is 12 amino acids long. This chain's CDR3 is CAWSVEGAGYTF. The CDR3 nucleotides are TGTGCCTGGAGTGTGGAGGGGGCTGGCTACACCTTC.

The V call is TRBV28, the J call TRBJ1-3; D is undetermined. The CDR3 is made up of 15 amino acids. Germline CDR1 is MDHEN and CDR2 is SYDVKM. Deletions cut 5 bases from V and 0 bases from J, with 11 bases between. CDR3 sequence: CASSDTPDSGNTIYF. The CDR3, as DNA: TGTGCCAGCAGTGATACACCCGACTCTGGAAACACCATATATTTT. The whole variable domain, filled in from reference TRBV28 and TRBJ1-3, reads DVKVTQSSRYLVKRTGEKVFLECVQDMDHENMFWYRQDPGLGLRLIYFSYDVKMKEKGDIPEGYSVSREKKERFSLILESASTNQTSMYLCASSDTPDSGNTIYFGEGSWLTVV.

About this clone: The same CDR3 is also encoded by other DNA sequences in this sample. The V gene is TRBV5-1, the J gene TRBJ2-3, with 10 bases matching TRBD2. V lost 0 bases and J lost 1; bases outside the gene matches: 2. This CDR3 has 16 residues. Germline CDR1 SGHRS, CDR2 YFSETQ. CDR3 loop: CASSLAGTSGTDTQYF. The CDR3 DNA reads as TGCGCCAGCAGCTTGGCCGGGACTAGCGGCACAGATACGCAGTATTTT.

The rearrangement links TRBV2 to TRBJ2-7, with 9 nucleotides matching TRBD2. Germline CDR1 SNHLY, CDR2 FYNNEI. The V segment lost 5 bases and the J segment 4 bases; nucleotides outside the gene matches: 12. The CDR3 contains 16 residues. The CDR3 nucleotides read TGTGCCAGCAGTTTAGGAAATCGACTAGCGGAATACGAGCAGTACTTC. It codes for CASSLGNRLAEYEQYF.

The rearrangement links TRBV7-7 to TRBJ1-4; D is uncertain. The germline V gene encodes CDR1 SSHAT and CDR2 FNYEAQ (reference sequence). Trimming removed 1 base at V and 8 bases at J, with 14 bases between. The CDR3 runs to 15 residues. This chain's CDR3 is CASSLGGLPGEKLFF. In DNA form, the CDR3 reads TGTGCCAGCAGCTTAGGAGGCCTTCCCGGAGAAAAACTGTTTTTT.

The chain couples TRBV5-4 to TRBJ2-7; a possible D gene is TRBD2 (6 bases). Germline loops: CDR1 SGHNT, CDR2 YYREEE (reference sequence). CDR3 length equals 12 residues. Deletions cut 4 bases from V and 4 bases from J, with 9 bases between. The CDR3 coding sequence is TGTGCCAGCAGCCGGGAGCCGTACGAGCAGTACTTC. It encodes CASSREPYEQYF.

The chain couples TRBV29-1 to TRBJ1-2, with a tentative D call TRBD1 (5 bases). Germline assignment: CDR1 SQVTM and CDR2 ANQGSEA. The CDR3 contains 15 residues. V was cut by 0 bases and J by 7 bases, with 18 bases left in between. CDR3 bases: TGCAGCGTTGAAGATCATAGGGGCGCGCCCTTTGGCTACACCTTC. Residues: CSVEDHRGAPFGYTF.

The table lists this clone with a count of one. The V and J genes are TRBV7-2 and TRBJ2-1; TRBD2 aligns across 8 bases. V was clipped by 5 bases and J by 1 base; unmatched bases: 4. Germline lookup yields CDR1 SGHTA and CDR2 FQGNSA. This CDR3 is 15 amino acids long. DNA of the CDR3: TGTGCCAGCAGCCGTCGGGAGGGTTCCTACAATGAGCAGTTCTTC. This translates into CASSRREGSYNEQFF.

The chain links TRBV4-2 to TRBJ2-1; D is possibly TRBD2 (7 bases). CDR3 size: 17 residues. V was clipped by 2 bases and J by 9 bases, with 23 bases between them. Germline CDR1 reads LGHNA; CDR2 reads YNFKEQ. CDR3 DNA: TGTGCCAGCAGCCAAAACAGTCTGGGGGGGGCCCTTGGTGAGCAGTTCTTC. Amino acid sequence: CASSQNSLGGALGEQFF.

This chain uses TRBV19 with TRBJ2-2, with 8 bases identical to TRBD1. The CDR3 runs to 15 residues. The trim removed 9 bases at V and 3 bases at J, leaving 9 bases unmatched. CDR1 LNHDA and CDR2 SQIVND come from the germline V gene (reference sequence). This CDR3 is CASRQTDRDTGELFF. Here the CDR3 DNA reads TGTGCCAGCAGACAAACGGACAGGGACACCGGGGAGCTGTTTTTT. The whole variable domain, filled in from reference TRBV19 and TRBJ2-2, reads DGGITQSPKYLFRKEGQNVTLSCEQNLNHDAMYWYRQDPGQGLRLIYYSQIVNDFQKGDIAEGYSVSREKKESFPLTVTSAQKNPTAFYLCASRQTDRDTGELFFGEGSRLTVL.